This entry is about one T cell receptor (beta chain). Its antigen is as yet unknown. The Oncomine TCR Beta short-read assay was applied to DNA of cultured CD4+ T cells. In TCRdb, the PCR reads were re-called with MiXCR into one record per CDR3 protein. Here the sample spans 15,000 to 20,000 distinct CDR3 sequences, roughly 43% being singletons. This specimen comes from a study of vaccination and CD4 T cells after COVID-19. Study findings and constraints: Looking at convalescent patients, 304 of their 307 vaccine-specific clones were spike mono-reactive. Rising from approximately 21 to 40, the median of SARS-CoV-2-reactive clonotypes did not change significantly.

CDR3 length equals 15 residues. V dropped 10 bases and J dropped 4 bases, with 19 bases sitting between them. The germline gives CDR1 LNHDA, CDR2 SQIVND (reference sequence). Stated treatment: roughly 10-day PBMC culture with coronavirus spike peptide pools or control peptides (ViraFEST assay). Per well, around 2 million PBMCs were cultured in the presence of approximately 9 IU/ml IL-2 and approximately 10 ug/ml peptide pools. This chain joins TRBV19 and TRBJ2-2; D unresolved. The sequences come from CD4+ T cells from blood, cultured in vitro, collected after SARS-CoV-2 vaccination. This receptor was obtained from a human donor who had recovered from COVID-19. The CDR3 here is CATSVPGPGTGELFF. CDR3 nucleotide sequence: TGTGCCACCTCAGTCCCGGGCCCAGGCACCGGGGAGCTGTTTTTT.